The TCR beta chain described here comes from a study of human T cells and chemical hapten exposure (dated by TCRdb to about 2021). Some background on the complete study: For sensitization, 2% DPC in acetone was applied to a roughly 2 cm by roughly 2 cm area of upper inner arm skin. Throughout the study period of around 25 weeks, patients also received therapeutic DPC doses to the scalp every week. Patch testing was performed on the upper back with Finn chambers containing 0.01% DPC, and the patch tests were scored after 6 days according to International Contact Dermatitis Research Group standards. The mostly female patient cohort included alopecia areata with under or over 50% scalp involvement, alopecia totalis and alopecia universalis. The libraries were sequenced as a pool, and the TCR yield per sample differed mostly because of small variations in library volumes within the pool. The study tracked peripheral blood TCR repertoire changes in vivo during primary and secondary sensitization to the hapten diphenylcyclopropenone (DPC) in alopecia patients. Blood samples were taken from patients before sensitization (week 0) and then at 2, 6 and about 24 weeks after DPC sensitization. For TCR sequencing, blood came from 25 to 30 alopecia patients at anywhere from one to four time points (pre-sensitization, 2, 6 and 24 weeks).

As to this clonotype: Its antigen remains unidentified. No base qualities exist here, and no much larger clone lies one base off it.

In light of the paper, this sample's time point label describes: pre-sensitization, week 0. This specimen's treatment or condition label, interpreted: therapeutic diphenylcyclopropenone sensitization with weekly scalp DPC. Blood at each patch-test visit was drawn before the patch test was applied. Patients were eligible if aged 18 to 70, diagnosed with alopecia and judged suitable for DPC therapy, and pregnant patients were excluded. Total RNA was extracted from unfractionated whole blood collected in Tempus Blood RNA tubes. Points the paper makes about the study in general: DPC sensitization did not change how many TCRs were above 1 in 1000 frequency, and no evidence was found of alterations in global repertoire structure. Significantly more large CDR3 similarity clusters were formed by expanded TCRs than by pre-sensitization or healthy control sets, consistent with antigen-driven responses. Repeated subsampling changed both the strength of the expansion versus patch-test correlation and the threshold at which that correlation became significant. Because all patients had alopecia, a presumed autoimmune disease, the immune response of the patients might differ from that of healthy individuals. The number of PT1 expanded TCRs positively correlated with patch test score, significant at thresholds 8, 16 and 32 but not 4.

As encoded in the germline V gene (reference sequence), CDR1 is LGHDT while CDR2 is YNNKEL. The CDR3 starts with the cysteine, ends with the phenylalanine, and has 16 residues. Just CDR3 DNA is preserved here, 48 bases in frame from base 1. Trimming at the junction amounts to 1 base on V and 2 bases on J, and the germline ends lie 13 bases apart. Libraries were prepared through RACE. Sequenced on a NextSeq 500. During library preparation, unique molecular identifiers were attached to individual cDNA molecules so that TCRs could be counted in a quantitative, reproducible way. Each blood RNA sample was used to sequence both TCR alpha and TCR beta chains. The published analysis was carried out like this. The median number of TCRs per sample was approximately 93,000, ranging from roughly 20,000 to 700,000. The Decombinator software suite was used to annotate the V, J and CDR3 of the TCR reads. For the PS versus PT1 abundance plots, all samples were subsampled to the same number of TCRs (28,000). Expanded TCRs were defined as absent before sensitization and observed at least eight times at the 2-week time point. TCRdb itself trimmed the public reads at Q25 with fastp, ran MiXCR and retained productive beta chains. Each entry is one CDR3 protein sequence, shown with its most common DNA and genes. TCRdb's processing, not the authors', yielded these V and J calls. The sample table holds some 84,000 distinct CDR3 sequences, of which 8.5% were seen once. In total, the top ten clones hold 2% to 3% of the sample.

Sequenced here: whole blood, sampled in connection with sensitization to the hapten diphenylcyclopropenone (DPC). The chain joins TRBV3-1 to TRBJ2-3; the best D guess is TRBD2, with 5 bases matching. This TCR was sampled from a man between 40 and 49 years old with alopecia areata. Some clones in this sample may be carry-over from other donors' samples. The encoded CDR3 is CASSQGALASTDTQYF. The nucleotide sequence is given as TGTGCCAGCAGCCAAGGCGCGCTAGCCTCCACAGATACGCAGTATTTT.